The entry below gives a single T cell receptor beta chain sequence along with its context. The antigen it recognizes is unknown. Its ends do not fully match the called genes, so a read error is possible. According to the germline V gene (reference sequence), CDR1 reads SSHAT and CDR2 reads FNYEAQ. From cysteine to phenylalanine, the CDR3 is 14 amino acids long. Left in the record is the CDR3 DNA by itself, 42 bases read in frame from the first base. Per the publication, the time point label means: newly diagnosed GD, antithyroid drugs for less than 3 months. For both TCR sequencing and RNA sequencing, RNA was extracted from PBMCs in TRIzol. Graves' disease was diagnosed according to American Thyroid Association guidelines. Recruitment of patients was carried out at an endocrinology department in Xi'an, China. From each patient, around 9 milliliters of peripheral blood was collected into an EDTA anticoagulant tube. Ficoll Paque Plus density gradient separation was used to isolate PBMCs, and no further T cell sorting was performed. An Agilent 2100 Bioanalyzer and agarose gel were used to check RNA quality, and a NanoDrop 2000 was used to measure RNA concentration.

Library prep was done by multiplex PCR. Sequencing instrument: Illumina HiSeq 4000. iRepertoire HTBI primers and Arm-PCR amplification of CDR3 regions were used to construct TCR beta libraries. Before sequencing, the PCR products underwent gel purification. The study's processing was this. Gene usage analysis of CDR3 amino acid clonotypes used the 62 TRBV and fewer than 15 TRBJ segments found across samples. Filtered high-quality paired reads were merged into contigs using COPE and FqMerger. BLAST was used to align contigs to IMGT TRBV, TRBD and TRBJ reference genes, and CDR3 was defined according to IMGT. Any clonotype with a frequency above 0.1% was counted as a highly expanded clone. Shannon entropy served as the measure of repertoire diversity, while the Gini coefficient captured V-J evenness. A clonotype found in more than one individual was treated as public. TCRdb's own reprocessing of the public reads used fastp at Q25 and MiXCR and kept productive beta chains. Each record represents a unique CDR3 protein, reported with the most common genes and DNA among its rows. None of the V and J calls come from the authors' own analysis; TCRdb made them. The sample profile shows approximately 560,000 distinct CDR3 sequences; around 16% of them were found once. Around 13% of the sample is held by the ten biggest clonotypes.

The sample is drawn from a study of regulatory T cells in long-lasting Graves disease (TCRdb year 2021). Broadly, across the study: In the newly diagnosed Graves' disease group, patients had been taking antithyroid drugs for less than 3 months. Patients with persistent Graves' disease were compared with patients with newly diagnosed Graves' disease using TCR sequencing and RNA sequencing of peripheral blood. The study was conducted in China and was registered as a clinical trial. TCR sequencing covered roughly 13 persistent and about 20 newly diagnosed Graves' disease patients, 33 samples in total.

Study-wide conclusions, independent of this receptor: Sequencing and analysis were restricted to the TCR beta chain. Persistent Graves' disease patients showed lower TCR Shannon entropy and fewer highly expanded clones than newly diagnosed patients, suggesting clonal expansion. Patients with persistent disease shared more public clonotypes (around 2,500) than newly diagnosed patients did (966). TRBV28, TRBJ1-2 and TRBJ2-5 were preferentially used in persistent disease, while TRBV20-1 and TRBJ2-1 were favored in newly diagnosed disease. The authors acknowledged the small sample size as a limitation that may reduce accuracy. The study examined only peripheral blood because the primary lesion, thyroid tissue, could not be accessed.

The sample was also reused in another study, on T cells in Graves' hyperthyroidism and ophthalmopathy. The second investigation adds: Stable Graves' hyperthyroidism was defined as the absence of progression to ophthalmopathy over 18 months of follow-up. Hyperthyroidism patients were newly diagnosed, with disease duration under 2 months, and aged 18 to 65 years. Patients with uncontrolled infections, other autoimmune diseases, pregnancy or lactation were excluded. Diagnoses were established on the basis of clinical symptoms, serum thyroxine and TRAb, thyroid ultrasound, and orbital computed tomography. The TCR CDR3 was subjected to a first round of RT-PCR using the HTBI primer set and the Qiagen OneStep RT-PCR kit. Most expanded thyroid clonotypes (frequency above 0.001) were also detected in blood, a finding suggesting that blood repertoires may reflect thyroid immune responses. In cross-validation, a model built on a 13 V-J signature told ophthalmopathy apart from stable hyperthyroidism with 85% to 90% sensitivity and approximately 81% specificity, and in testing the same model reached 80%/75%. During validation, the model predicted progression to ophthalmopathy a median of around 6 months ahead of onset, with around 65% sensitivity and more than 72% specificity. To identify TCR V-J signatures that set the groups apart, the researchers used a discovery cohort of more than 95 patients, made up of some 41 with Graves' ophthalmopathy and about 59 with stable Graves' hyperthyroidism. Prospective prediction of ophthalmopathy was tested in an independent validation cohort consisting of fewer than 20 hyperthyroidism patients and some 17 patients who later progressed to ophthalmopathy. For training and testing, the roughly 97 patients in the discovery cohort were randomly divided in a 7:3 ratio. Thyroid tissue and blood T-cell repertoires from over 5 Graves' hyperthyroidism patients were also compared in the study. After blood sampling, hyperthyroidism patients were treated with methimazole at a starting dose of 30 mg daily, and ophthalmopathy patients were treated with high-dose intravenous methylprednisolone. Libraries were constructed in a second round of multiplex PCR, after which size selection and purification were performed. The libraries were sequenced on an Illumina HiSeq2000 using paired-end 100 bp reads. SOAPnuke was used to process the raw data, with reads discarded if the reads contained adapters or uncalled bases, had a mean Phred below 15, or lacked an exact constant-primer or identifier match. High-quality paired reads were merged using COPE v1.2.5, and each unique nucleotide sequence was defined as a clonotype. MiTCR v1.1 was used to align clonotypes to the IMGT TRBV, TRBD and TRBJ reference segments. The analysis was restricted to V-J combinations with a frequency above 0.0001, which together covered about 99% of the repertoires. The TCS score was defined as F50 (clonal expansion) divided by E x V (chaos), with BLOSUM62-based TCRdist calculated between CDR3 peptides within each V-J. Welch's t-statistics and random forest reduced fewer than 550 V-J features to roughly 13, which were used in a naive Bayes classifier (R e1071). No statistical method was used to set the sample size in advance, and investigators knew the group allocation. The paper reports TCR Vbeta CDR3 sequencing of roughly 140 peripheral blood samples: some 41 ophthalmopathy, under 85 hyperthyroidism and around 17 progressor patients.

This receptor was identified in a man aged 18 to 29 with Graves disease. Donor details come from another sample of the same person, matched by shared clones. The chain is assembled from TRBV7-7 and TRBJ2-1, with TRBD2 as a weak D call on 5 bases. The input for sequencing was peripheral blood mononuclear cells (PBMCs), taken at new diagnosis, from a patient treated with antithyroid drugs. The CDR3 protein: CASSLAVGGDEQFF. The nucleotide sequence is TGTGCTAGCAGCTTAGCTGTTGGAGGTGATGAGCAGTTCTTC. Supplemented by the reference TRBV7-7 and TRBJ2-1 proteins around the CDR3, the complete variable domain is GAGVSQSPRYKVTKRGQDVTLRCDPISSHATLYWYQQALGQGPEFLTYFNYEAQPDKSGLPSDRFSAERPEGSISTLTIQRTEQRDSAMYRCASSLAVGGDEQFFGPGTRLTVL.